This TCR beta chain was sequenced for a study of blood T cell repertoires in COVID-19. Study-level information: The United States, Italy and Spain were the sources of the acute and convalescent COVID-19 samples.

As originally analysed: Researchers report that nucleated cell counts were estimated from reference gene primer amplification. Clones were sequenced by immunoSEQ multiplex PCR, and TCRdb holds only the in-frame ones, with some missing. D and trimming were read from the DNA, whereas the V and J calls and clone size are those reported in that table. The table lists 240,000 or so clones, 70% to 80% of them singletons. Sequencing was done on a sample of peripheral blood. This clonotype originated in a woman older than 75 with acute or convalescent COVID-19.

The DNA for the CDR3 is TGTGCCAGCAGCGAGGGGACTGCTGAATACGAGCAGTACTTC. Translated, it gives CASSEGTAEYEQYF. This chain links TRBV9 with TRBJ2-7; tentative D call: TRBD2 (6 bases). Germline assignment: CDR1 SGDLS and CDR2 YYNGEE. V lost 3 bases to trimming and J lost 4 bases, with 14 bases between them. CDR3 length: 14 residues.